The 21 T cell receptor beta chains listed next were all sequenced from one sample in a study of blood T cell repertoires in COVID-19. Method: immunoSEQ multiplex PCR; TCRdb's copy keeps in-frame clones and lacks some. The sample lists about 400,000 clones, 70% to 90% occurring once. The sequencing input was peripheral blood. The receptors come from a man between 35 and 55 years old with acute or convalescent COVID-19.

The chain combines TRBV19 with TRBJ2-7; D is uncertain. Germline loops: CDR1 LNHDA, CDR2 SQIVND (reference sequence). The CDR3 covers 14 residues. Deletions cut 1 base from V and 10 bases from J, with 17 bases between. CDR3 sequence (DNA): TGTGCCAGTAGTATAGGGAGCCTCACGGCGGTACAGTACTTC. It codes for CASSIGSLTAVQYF.

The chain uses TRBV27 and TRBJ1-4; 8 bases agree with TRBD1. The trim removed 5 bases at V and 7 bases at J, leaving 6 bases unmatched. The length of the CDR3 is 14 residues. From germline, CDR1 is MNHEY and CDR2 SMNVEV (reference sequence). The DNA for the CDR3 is TGTGCCAGCAGTGGAGGACAGGGAGCTGAAAAACTGTTTTTT. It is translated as CASSGGQGAEKLFF.

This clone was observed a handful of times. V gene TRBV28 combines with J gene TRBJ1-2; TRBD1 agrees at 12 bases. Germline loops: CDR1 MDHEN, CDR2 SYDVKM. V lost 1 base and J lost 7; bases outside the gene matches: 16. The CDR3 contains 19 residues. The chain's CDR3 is CASSLLTPSGGQGARGYTF. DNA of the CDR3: TGTGCCAGCAGTTTATTGACTCCATCTGGGGGACAGGGGGCGCGTGGCTACACCTTC.

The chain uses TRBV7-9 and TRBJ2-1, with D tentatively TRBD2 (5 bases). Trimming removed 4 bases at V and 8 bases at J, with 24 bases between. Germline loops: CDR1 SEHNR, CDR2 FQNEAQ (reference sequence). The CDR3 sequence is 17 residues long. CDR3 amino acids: CASSYASRASLRDEQFF. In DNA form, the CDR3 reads TGTGCCAGCAGCTATGCCTCAAGGGCGTCCCTGAGGGATGAGCAGTTCTTC.

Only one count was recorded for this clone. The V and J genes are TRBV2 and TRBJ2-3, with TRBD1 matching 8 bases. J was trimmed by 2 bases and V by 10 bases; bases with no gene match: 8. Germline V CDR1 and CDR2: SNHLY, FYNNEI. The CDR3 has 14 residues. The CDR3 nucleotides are TGTGCCACCATCGACAGGGGATACACAGATACGCAGTATTTT. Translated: CATIDRGYTDTQYF. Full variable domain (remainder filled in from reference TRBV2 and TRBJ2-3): EPEVTQTPSHQVTQMGQEVILRCVPISNHLYFYWYRQILGQKVEFLVSFYNNEISEKSEIFDDQFSVERPDGSNFTLKIRSTKLEDSAMYFCATIDRGYTDTQYFGPGTRLTVL.

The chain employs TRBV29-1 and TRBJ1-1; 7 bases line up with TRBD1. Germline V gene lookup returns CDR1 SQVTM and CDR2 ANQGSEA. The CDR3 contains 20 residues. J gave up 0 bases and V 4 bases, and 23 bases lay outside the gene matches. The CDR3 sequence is CSVGYGDREYLGSMNTEAFF. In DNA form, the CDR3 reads TGCAGCGTTGGTTATGGCGACAGGGAATATCTTGGATCAATGAACACTGAAGCTTTCTTT.

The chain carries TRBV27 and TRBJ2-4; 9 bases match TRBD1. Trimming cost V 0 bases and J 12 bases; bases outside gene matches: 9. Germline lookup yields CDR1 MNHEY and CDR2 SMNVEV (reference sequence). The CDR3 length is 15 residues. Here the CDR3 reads CASSLSPGQGVSQYF. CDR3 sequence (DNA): TGTGCCAGCAGTTTATCACCGGGACAGGGCGTTTCTCAGTACTTC.

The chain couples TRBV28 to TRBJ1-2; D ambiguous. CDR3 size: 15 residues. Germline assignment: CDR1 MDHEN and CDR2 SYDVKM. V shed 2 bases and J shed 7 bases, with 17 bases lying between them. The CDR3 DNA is TGTGCCAGCAGTTTAATCGGTCTTGCGAATTCTGGCTACACCTTC. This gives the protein CASSLIGLANSGYTF.

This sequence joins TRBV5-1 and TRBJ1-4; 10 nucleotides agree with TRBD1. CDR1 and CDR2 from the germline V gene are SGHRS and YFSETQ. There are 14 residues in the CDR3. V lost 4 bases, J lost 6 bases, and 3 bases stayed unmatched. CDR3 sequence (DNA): TGCGCCAGCAGCCTGGGACAGGGGTATGAAAAACTGTTTTTT. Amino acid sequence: CASSLGQGYEKLFF.

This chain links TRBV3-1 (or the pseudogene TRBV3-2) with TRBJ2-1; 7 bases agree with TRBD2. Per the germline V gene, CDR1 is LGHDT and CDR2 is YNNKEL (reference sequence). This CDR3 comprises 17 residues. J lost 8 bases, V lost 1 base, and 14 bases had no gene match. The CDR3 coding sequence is TGTGCCAGCAGCCAAGTCCTGGCGGGAGTCTATGGGGATGAGCAGTTCTTC. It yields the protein CASSQVLAGVYGDEQFF.

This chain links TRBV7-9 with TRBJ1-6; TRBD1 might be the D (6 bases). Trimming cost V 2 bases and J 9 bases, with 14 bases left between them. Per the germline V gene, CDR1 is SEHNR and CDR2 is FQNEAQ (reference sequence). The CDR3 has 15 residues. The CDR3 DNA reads TGTGCCAGCAGCTTATCATCAGGGGCGGGTTCACCCCTCCACTTT. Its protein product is CASSLSSGAGSPLHF.

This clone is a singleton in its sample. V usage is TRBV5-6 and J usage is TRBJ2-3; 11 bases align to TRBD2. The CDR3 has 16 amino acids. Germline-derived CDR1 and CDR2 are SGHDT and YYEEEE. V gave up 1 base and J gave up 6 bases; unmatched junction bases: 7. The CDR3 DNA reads TGTGCCAGCAGCTTGCAACTAGCGGGAGCATGGGATACGCAGTATTTT. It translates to CASSLQLAGAWDTQYF.

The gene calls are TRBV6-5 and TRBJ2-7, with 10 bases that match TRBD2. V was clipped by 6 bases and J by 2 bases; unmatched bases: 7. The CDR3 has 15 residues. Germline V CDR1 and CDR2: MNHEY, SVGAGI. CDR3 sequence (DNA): TGTGCCAGCAGGCCATATAGCGGGGGGACCTACGAGCAGTACTTC. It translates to CASRPYSGGTYEQYF.

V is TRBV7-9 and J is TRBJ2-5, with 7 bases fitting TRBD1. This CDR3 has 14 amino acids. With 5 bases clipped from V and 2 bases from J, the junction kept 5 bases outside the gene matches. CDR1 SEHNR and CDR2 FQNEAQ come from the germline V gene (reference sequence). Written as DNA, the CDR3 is TGTGCCAGCAGCCCCGGACAGGATCAAGAGACCCAGTACTTC. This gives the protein CASSPGQDQETQYF.

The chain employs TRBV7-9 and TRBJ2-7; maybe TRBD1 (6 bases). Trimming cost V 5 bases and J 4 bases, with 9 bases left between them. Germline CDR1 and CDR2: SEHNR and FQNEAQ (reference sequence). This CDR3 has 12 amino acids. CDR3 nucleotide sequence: TGTGCCAGCAGCCGGACAGTGTACGAGCAGTACTTC. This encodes CASSRTVYEQYF.

The DNA for the CDR3 is TGTGCCAGCAGTTTAGCCCCACAGGGTTCAGATACGCAGTATTTT. This codes for CASSLAPQGSDTQYF. The chain joins TRBV27 to TRBJ2-3, with a weak D call TRBD1 (6 bases). This CDR3 is built from 15 residues. Looked up from germline, CDR1 is MNHEY and CDR2 is SMNVEV (reference sequence). Trimming cost V 2 bases and J 4 bases, with 13 bases left between them.

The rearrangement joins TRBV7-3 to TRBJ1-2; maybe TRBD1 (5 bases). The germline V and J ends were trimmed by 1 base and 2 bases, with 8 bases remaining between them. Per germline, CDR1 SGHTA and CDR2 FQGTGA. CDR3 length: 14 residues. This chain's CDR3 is CASSLNGGNYGYTF. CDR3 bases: TGTGCCAGCAGCTTAAACGGGGGAAACTATGGCTACACCTTC. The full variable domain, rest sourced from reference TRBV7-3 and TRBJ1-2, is GAGVSQTPSNKVTEKGKYVELRCDPISGHTALYWYRQSLGQGPEFLIYFQGTGAADDSGLPNDRFFAVRPEGSVSTLKIQRTERGDSAVYLCASSLNGGNYGYTFGSGTRLTVV.

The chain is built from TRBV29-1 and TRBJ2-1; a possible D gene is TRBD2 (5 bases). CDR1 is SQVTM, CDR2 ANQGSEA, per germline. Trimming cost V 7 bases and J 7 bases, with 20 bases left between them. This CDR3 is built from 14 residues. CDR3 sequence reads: CSASQAGIGNEQFF. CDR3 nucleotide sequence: TGCAGCGCCTCTCAGGCGGGCATAGGAAATGAGCAGTTCTTC.

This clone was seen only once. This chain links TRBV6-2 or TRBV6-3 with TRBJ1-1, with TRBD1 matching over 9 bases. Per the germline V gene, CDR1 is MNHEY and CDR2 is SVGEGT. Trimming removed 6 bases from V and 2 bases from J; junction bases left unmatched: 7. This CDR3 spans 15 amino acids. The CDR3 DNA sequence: TGTGCCAGCAGCCCCTCGACAGGGGGAAACACTGAAGCTTTCTTT. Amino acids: CASSPSTGGNTEAFF.

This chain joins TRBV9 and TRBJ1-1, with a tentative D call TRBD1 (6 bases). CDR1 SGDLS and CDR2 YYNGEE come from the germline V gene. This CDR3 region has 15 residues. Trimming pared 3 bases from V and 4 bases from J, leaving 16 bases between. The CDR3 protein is CASSALGAGVTEAFF. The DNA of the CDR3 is TGTGCCAGCAGCGCTTTAGGGGCAGGGGTCACTGAAGCTTTCTTT.

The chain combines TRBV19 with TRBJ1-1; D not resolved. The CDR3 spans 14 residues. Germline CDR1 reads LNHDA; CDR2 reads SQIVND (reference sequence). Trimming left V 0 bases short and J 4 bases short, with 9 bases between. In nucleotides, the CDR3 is TGTGCCAGTAGTATAGATCTCAGGTCCACTGAAGCTTTCTTT. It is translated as CASSIDLRSTEAFF.